This note documents a single T cell receptor beta chain sequence. No antigen is known for it. Base qualities are not provided; no much larger clone lies one nucleotide away. This sample stems from a study of blood T cell repertoires in COVID-19 (dated by TCRdb to 2020 to 2021). For the wider study: Samples from collaborators originated in the United States, Italy and Spain and spanned both the acute and convalescent phases of COVID-19. Where HLA class I and class II types were available, the types were taken from metadata supplied by the sample provider, not from assay-based typing. The material from the prospective study consisted of cDNA or gDNA derived from T cells, B-cell-depleted T cells, or PBMCs. Sample metadata almost always included a de-identified subject ID, COVID-19 status, age in years and sex. Deeply sampled blood TCRbeta repertoires from subjects exposed to, actively infected with, or recovered from COVID-19 were included in the dataset. The repertoires were released in a freely available public database intended as a resource for research on the immune response to SARS-CoV-2. The samples were drawn from two sources: the first 160 participants of the ongoing ImmuneRACE study, and 1,254 subjects contributed by 6 global collaborators. The paper's findings and limits, for the study overall: How much clinical and demographic metadata was included differed by source and by participant, and the metadata was provided uncurated.

In the prospective study, participants were about 18 to 95 years old, resided in about two dozen geographic areas of the United States, and were enrolled through a virtual design. In the prospective study, cohorts were assigned on the basis of participant-reported clinical history obtained from a screening survey and a study questionnaire. Recovered participants in ImmuneRACE Cohort 3 were defined by two consecutive negative NP/OP PCR tests, clearance by a healthcare professional, or resolution of symptoms. Mobile phlebotomists in the prospective study collected whole blood, serum and a nasopharyngeal or oropharyngeal swab from every participant. Participants in the prospective study had the option to provide additional blood draws and questionnaires over a 2-month period. Before DNA extraction, prospective study blood samples were shipped either frozen or at room temperature. Trimming accounts for 5 bases at V and 3 bases at J, while the number of junction bases matched to no gene is 6. Sequences MNHEY (CDR1) and SVGAGI (CDR2) are obtained from the germline V gene. The CDR3, cysteine through phenylalanine, is 15 amino acids long. Only CDR3 DNA remains: 45 bases, in frame from the first base.

The immunoSEQ Assay, a bias-controlled multiplex PCR, was used to amplify TCRbeta CDR3 regions from genomic DNA. Per the source publication's procedure: The number of nucleated cells in each sample was estimated from the amplification of reference gene primers within the assay. Sequence reads were collapsed and filtered to measure the absolute abundance of every unique TCRbeta CDR3 rearrangement. Productive Simpson clonality was computed per sample as the square root of Simpson's diversity index over productive rearrangements. Entries here come from immuneACCESS through TCRdb and include only in-frame sequences with V and J called. Some clones fail to appear in such tables; in the studies checked, an unresolved V gene covers under half of the shortfall, and the cause of the remainder is unknown. V and J calls and clone size are as listed in that table; D and trimming were resolved from the DNA. For this sample there are about 370,000 clones; 85% to 90% appear just once. The ten largest clonotypes hold about 1% of the sample.

The sequence came from a man in his late teens or twenties who had recovered from COVID-19. Sequenced: PBMCs or T cells enriched from blood (not recorded which). The receptor chain draws on TRBV6-5 and TRBJ2-7; 11 central nucleotides agree with TRBD2. CDR3 sequence: CASSMGTSGFYEQYF. The DNA sequence is given as TGTGCCAGCAGTATGGGGACTAGCGGTTTCTACGAGCAGTACTTC.